This is a list of T cell receptor beta chains from one sample in a study of low-dose radiotherapy and immunotherapy resistance in tumors. From the reads, TCRdb called clonotypes with MiXCR, one entry per CDR3 protein. The table lists fewer than 95,000 distinct CDR3 sequences, under 10% of them singletons, with around 0.98% in the top ten. The sequenced sample was PBMCs, obtained before treatment. Every receptor here comes from a male donor with prostate cancer. CDR3s include the opening cysteine and the closing phenylalanine or tryptophan. The D gene is left open where the match is weak. Size is stated for part of the rows, as once, few or many counts, or as a class when the clone is expanded.

v_gene: TRBV28
j_gene: TRBJ2-7
abundance: many
d_gene: TRBD2
len: 15
CDR3aa: CASSLAGASSYEQYF
CDR3nt: TGTGCCAGCAGTTTGGCGGGAGCTTCCTCCTACGAGCAGTACTTC

v_gene: TRBV6-6
j_gene: TRBJ1-2
abundance: many
d_gene: TRBD1
len: 13
CDR3aa: CASSSQGMYGYTF
CDR3nt: TGTGCCAGCAGTTCACAGGGGATGTATGGCTACACCTTC

v_gene: TRBV5-1
j_gene: TRBJ2-5
abundance: many
d_gene: TRBD1
len: 15
CDR3aa: CASSTGQGRQETQYF
CDR3nt: TGCGCCAGCAGTACCGGACAGGGGAGGCAAGAGACCCAGTACTTC

v_gene: TRBV7-2
j_gene: TRBJ1-4
abundance: many
d_gene: -
len: 13
CDR3aa: CASSPFSNEKLFF
CDR3nt: TGTGCCAGCAGCCCTTTTTCTAATGAAAAACTGTTTTTT

v_gene: TRBV23-1
j_gene: TRBJ2-1
abundance: many
d_gene: -
len: 13
CDR3aa: CAPRRGTYNEQFF
CDR3nt: TGCGCCCCAAGGAGGGGAACCTACAATGAGCAGTTCTTC

v_gene: TRBV5-1
j_gene: TRBJ2-1
abundance: many
d_gene: TRBD2
len: 14
CDR3aa: CASKSGGNYNEQFF
CDR3nt: TGCGCCAGCAAGTCGGGAGGGAACTACAATGAGCAGTTCTTC

v_gene: TRBV10-3
j_gene: TRBJ1-3
abundance: many
d_gene: -
len: 16
CDR3aa: CAISPLSRASGNTIYF
CDR3nt: TGTGCCATCAGCCCTTTAAGTAGAGCCTCTGGAAACACCATATATTTT

v_gene: TRBV20-1
j_gene: TRBJ1-1
abundance: many
d_gene: -
len: 14
CDR3aa: CSATDSSLNTEAFF
CDR3nt: TGCAGTGCTACGGACAGCTCCCTGAACACTGAAGCTTTCTTT

v_gene: TRBV7-2
j_gene: TRBJ2-2
abundance: many
d_gene: TRBD2
len: 15
CDR3aa: CASRLTSGKTGELFF
CDR3nt: TGTGCCAGCAGATTGACTAGCGGGAAAACCGGGGAGCTGTTTTTT

v_gene: TRBV3-1
j_gene: TRBJ1-5
abundance: many
d_gene: -
len: 13
CDR3aa: CASSQEGDQPQHF
CDR3nt: TGTGCCAGCAGCCAAGAGGGGGATCAGCCCCAGCATTTT

v_gene: TRBV9
j_gene: TRBJ1-1
abundance: many
d_gene: TRBD1
len: 13
CDR3aa: CASSGSGGAEAFF
CDR3nt: TGTGCCAGCAGCGGATCAGGGGGAGCTGAAGCTTTCTTT

v_gene: TRBV30
j_gene: TRBJ2-1
abundance: few
d_gene: TRBD2
len: 19
CDR3aa: CAWSPGLAGGPSSYNEQFF
CDR3nt: TGTGCCTGGAGTCCGGGACTAGCGGGAGGTCCCAGCTCCTACAATGAGCAGTTCTTC

v_gene: TRBV19
j_gene: TRBJ2-3
abundance: many
d_gene: TRBD1
len: 12
CDR3aa: CATGGQGFTQYF
CDR3nt: TGTGCCACGGGGGGACAGGGATTTACGCAGTATTTT

v_gene: TRBV27
j_gene: TRBJ1-5
abundance: many
d_gene: -
len: 14
CDR3aa: CASSLLQGRQPQHF
CDR3nt: TGTGCCAGCAGTTTACTACAGGGCCGCCAGCCCCAGCATTTT

v_gene: TRBV20-1
j_gene: TRBJ2-1
abundance: few
d_gene: TRBD2
len: 15
CDR3aa: CSAPSPREGSNEQFF
CDR3nt: TGCAGTGCCCCCTCTCCCCGGGAGGGCTCCAATGAGCAGTTCTTC

v_gene: TRBV18
j_gene: TRBJ2-4
abundance: many
d_gene: -
len: 15
CDR3aa: CASSPPASFKNIQYF
CDR3nt: TGTGCCAGCTCACCACCGGCTAGTTTCAAAAACATTCAGTACTTC

v_gene: TRBV19
j_gene: TRBJ2-1
abundance: many
d_gene: -
len: 14
CDR3aa: CASSMARIVNEQFF
CDR3nt: TGTGCCAGTAGTATGGCGCGGATAGTCAATGAGCAGTTCTTC

v_gene: TRBV2
j_gene: TRBJ2-6
abundance: many
d_gene: -
len: 13
CDR3aa: CASGGTGANVLTF
CDR3nt: TGTGCCAGCGGCGGGACAGGGGCCAACGTCCTGACTTTC

v_gene: TRBV5-4
j_gene: TRBJ2-3
abundance: many
d_gene: -
len: 13
CDR3aa: CASSLESSNTQYF
CDR3nt: TGTGCCAGCAGCTTGGAATCTTCAAATACGCAGTATTTT

v_gene: TRBV18
j_gene: TRBJ1-5
abundance: many
d_gene: -
len: 17
CDR3aa: CASSPPTAAGGNQPQHF
CDR3nt: TGTGCCAGCTCACCCCCCACAGCGGCGGGGGGCAATCAGCCCCAGCATTTT

v_gene: TRBV12-3/TRBV12-4
j_gene: TRBJ2-5
abundance: many
d_gene: -
len: 14
CDR3aa: CASSLKGIQETQYF
CDR3nt: TGTGCCAGCAGTTTGAAGGGTATTCAAGAGACCCAGTACTTC

v_gene: TRBV5-1
j_gene: TRBJ2-1
abundance: many
d_gene: TRBD1
len: 15
CDR3aa: CASSLEGGESHEQFF
CDR3nt: TGCGCCAGCAGCTTGGAAGGGGGCGAGTCGCATGAGCAGTTCTTC

v_gene: TRBV5-1
j_gene: TRBJ2-7
abundance: many
d_gene: -
len: 14
CDR3aa: CASSLDAGVYEQYF
CDR3nt: TGCGCCAGCAGCTTGGATGCAGGGGTCTACGAGCAGTACTTC

v_gene: TRBV20-1
j_gene: TRBJ1-1
abundance: many
d_gene: -
len: 14
CDR3aa: CSAGHGQTGPEAFF
CDR3nt: TGCAGTGCTGGACACGGACAGACCGGTCCTGAAGCTTTCTTT

v_gene: TRBV6-2/TRBV6-3
j_gene: TRBJ1-2
abundance: few
d_gene: -
len: 12
CDR3aa: CASSYGLYGYTF
CDR3nt: TGTGCCAGCAGTTACGGCCTTTATGGCTACACCTTC

v_gene: TRBV19
j_gene: TRBJ1-2
abundance: many
d_gene: -
len: 11
CDR3aa: CASYGASGYTF
CDR3nt: TGTGCCAGTTACGGTGCCTCTGGCTACACCTTC

v_gene: TRBV27
j_gene: TRBJ2-7
abundance: many
d_gene: -
len: 16
CDR3aa: CASSFNSPASPGEQYF
CDR3nt: TGTGCCAGCAGTTTCAACAGTCCAGCCTCACCGGGAGAGCAGTACTTC

v_gene: TRBV6-2/TRBV6-3
j_gene: TRBJ1-1
abundance: many
d_gene: -
len: 15
CDR3aa: CASMGWGGADTEAFF
CDR3nt: TGTGCCAGCATGGGGTGGGGGGGCGCGGACACTGAAGCTTTCTTT

v_gene: TRBV2
j_gene: TRBJ1-4
abundance: many
d_gene: -
len: 12
CDR3aa: CASMGRGEKLFF
CDR3nt: TGTGCCAGCATGGGAAGGGGAGAAAAACTGTTTTTT

v_gene: TRBV28
j_gene: TRBJ2-7
abundance: many
d_gene: -
len: 12
CDR3aa: CASIGNSYEQYF
CDR3nt: TGTGCCAGCATCGGCAATTCCTACGAGCAGTACTTC

v_gene: TRBV20-1
j_gene: TRBJ2-3
abundance: many
d_gene: TRBD1
len: 14
CDR3aa: CSARGRGRTDTQYF
CDR3nt: TGCAGTGCCAGGGGGCGGGGCCGCACAGATACGCAGTATTTT

v_gene: TRBV7-2
j_gene: TRBJ2-2
abundance: many
d_gene: TRBD1
len: 16
CDR3aa: CASSLTGGANTGELFF
CDR3nt: TGTGCCAGCAGCTTAACAGGGGGCGCGAACACCGGGGAGCTGTTTTTT

v_gene: TRBV6-2/TRBV6-3
j_gene: TRBJ1-5
abundance: many
d_gene: -
len: 14
CDR3aa: CASRAGTNNQPQHF
CDR3nt: TGTGCCAGCAGGGCGGGGACAAACAATCAGCCCCAGCATTTT

v_gene: TRBV9
j_gene: TRBJ2-7
abundance: many
d_gene: TRBD2
len: 16
CDR3aa: CASSVSGLAGDYEQYF
CDR3nt: TGTGCCAGCAGCGTATCGGGCCTAGCGGGAGACTACGAGCAGTACTTC

v_gene: TRBV28
j_gene: TRBJ2-5
abundance: -
d_gene: -
len: 14
CDR3aa: CASRGGGLKETQYF
CDR3nt: TGTGCCAGCAGGGGTGGGGGCCTAAAAGAGACCCAGTACTTC

v_gene: TRBV12-3/TRBV12-4
j_gene: TRBJ2-1
abundance: many
d_gene: -
len: 14
CDR3aa: CASSLGGGPNEQFF
CDR3nt: TGTGCCAGCAGTTTAGGCGGAGGACCGAATGAGCAGTTCTTC

v_gene: TRBV10-3
j_gene: TRBJ1-3
abundance: many
d_gene: -
len: 14
CDR3aa: CAISEDRSGNTIYF
CDR3nt: TGTGCCATCAGTGAGGACAGGAGTGGAAACACCATATATTTT

v_gene: TRBV20-1
j_gene: TRBJ1-6
abundance: -
d_gene: TRBD1
len: 16
CDR3aa: CSARDLTGQGNSPLHF
CDR3nt: TGCAGTGCTAGAGATCTTACGGGACAGGGAAATTCACCCCTCCACTTT

v_gene: TRBV29-1
j_gene: TRBJ2-1
abundance: many
d_gene: -
len: 10
CDR3aa: CSGGEHEQFF
CDR3nt: TGCAGCGGGGGGGAGCATGAGCAGTTCTTC

v_gene: TRBV7-8
j_gene: TRBJ2-3
abundance: many
d_gene: -
len: 14
CDR3aa: CASSLAEGTDTQYF
CDR3nt: TGTGCCAGCAGCTTAGCGGAAGGCACAGATACGCAGTATTTT

v_gene: TRBV5-6
j_gene: TRBJ2-7
abundance: many
d_gene: TRBD2
len: 15
CDR3aa: CASSSGLAGYYEQYF
CDR3nt: TGTGCCAGCAGCTCCGGACTAGCGGGTTACTACGAGCAGTACTTC

v_gene: TRBV28
j_gene: TRBJ1-5
abundance: few
d_gene: TRBD1
len: 14
CDR3aa: CASSRRGPGQPQHF
CDR3nt: TGTGCCAGCAGTCGCAGGGGGCCGGGTCAGCCCCAGCATTTT

v_gene: TRBV28
j_gene: TRBJ2-4
abundance: many
d_gene: -
len: 12
CDR3aa: CASSLRGNIQYF
CDR3nt: TGTGCCAGCAGTTTACGGGGAAACATTCAGTACTTC

v_gene: TRBV7-3
j_gene: TRBJ1-6
abundance: many
d_gene: -
len: 16
CDR3aa: CASSLGGSSYNSPLHF
CDR3nt: TGTGCCAGCAGCTTAGGGGGGAGCTCCTATAATTCACCCCTCCACTTT

v_gene: TRBV6-5
j_gene: TRBJ2-7
abundance: many
d_gene: -
len: 12
CDR3aa: CASRSGPHEQYF
CDR3nt: TGTGCCAGCAGGAGCGGCCCCCACGAGCAGTACTTC

v_gene: TRBV5-1
j_gene: TRBJ2-7
abundance: many
d_gene: -
len: 17
CDR3aa: CASSPTAGAQGTYEQYF
CDR3nt: TGCGCCAGCAGCCCGACGGCAGGGGCGCAGGGAACCTACGAGCAGTACTTC

v_gene: TRBV7-2
j_gene: TRBJ2-7
abundance: many
d_gene: -
len: 13
CDR3aa: CASSHKGGYEQYF
CDR3nt: TGTGCCAGCAGCCACAAGGGCGGGTACGAGCAGTACTTC

v_gene: TRBV19
j_gene: TRBJ2-2
abundance: many
d_gene: -
len: 16
CDR3aa: CASSITQSRGTGELFF
CDR3nt: TGTGCCAGTAGTATCACCCAGAGTCGGGGCACCGGGGAGCTGTTTTTT

v_gene: TRBV20-1
j_gene: TRBJ2-3
abundance: many
d_gene: TRBD2
len: 11
CDR3aa: CSAPTSAHQYF
CDR3nt: TGCAGTGCCCCGACTAGCGCGCACCAGTATTTT

v_gene: TRBV24-1
j_gene: TRBJ2-1
abundance: many
d_gene: -
len: 14
CDR3aa: CATSDTTGYNEQFF
CDR3nt: TGTGCCACCAGTGATACGACAGGCTACAATGAGCAGTTCTTC

v_gene: TRBV4-1
j_gene: TRBJ2-1
abundance: many
d_gene: -
len: 14
CDR3aa: CASSQGLLGNEQFF
CDR3nt: TGCGCCAGCAGCCAAGGACTATTGGGGAATGAGCAGTTCTTC

v_gene: TRBV7-9
j_gene: TRBJ2-5
abundance: many
d_gene: TRBD2
len: 13
CDR3aa: CASSFEGGETQYF
CDR3nt: TGTGCCAGCAGCTTTGAGGGAGGGGAGACCCAGTACTTC

v_gene: TRBV7-9
j_gene: TRBJ1-1
abundance: many
d_gene: -
len: 16
CDR3aa: CASSSIQAGSSLGAFF
CDR3nt: TGTGCCAGCAGCTCCATACAAGCGGGCAGCTCCCTTGGAGCTTTCTTT

v_gene: TRBV27
j_gene: TRBJ2-5
abundance: many
d_gene: -
len: 12
CDR3aa: CASSFVGETQYF
CDR3nt: TGTGCCAGCAGTTTTGTGGGAGAGACCCAGTACTTC